The sample holds many counts of the clone carrying this T cell receptor beta chain. The data were obtained in a study of CD4 and CD8 cells across lung adenocarcinoma regions. TCRdb recomputed calls from the PCR reads with MiXCR, one row per CDR3 protein. Of about 12,000 distinct CDR3 sequences in the sample, 40% to 50% were seen once. The CDR3 consists of 15 residues. The ends lost 0 bases at V and 8 bases at J; junction bases unmatched: 8. Germline values: CDR1 MGHRA, CDR2 YSYEKL. The clonotype originates from a male donor with lung adenocarcinoma. The CD4 and CD8 labels of this study may be unreliable. This sequence joins TRBV4-1 and TRBJ2-5; 8 positions match TRBD2. Sequencing was carried out using CD8+ T cells from the margin of a lung tumor. In DNA form, the CDR3 reads TGCGCCAGCAGCCAAGATGTGACTAGCGATCCCACCCAGTACTTC. This sequence encodes CASSQDVTSDPTQYF.